The 22 T cell receptor beta chains in this list originate from one sample, sequenced in a study of cytomegalovirus exposure and HLA in healthy donors. Primers included in the PCR were 60 Vbeta and 13 Jbeta primers. Clones were read by immunoSEQ multiplex PCR, and TCRdb kept only the in-frame ones, dropping some. The data contain about 190,000 clones, roughly 81% of them singletons. The sequenced sample consisted of PBMCs. Receptor source: a woman aged 25 to 39 in good health and CMV-seropositive.

The chain recombines TRBV10-3 with TRBJ2-7, with TRBD1 matching over 9 bases. Germline-derived CDR1 and CDR2 are ENHRY and SYGVKD. The CDR3 totals 15 residues. Trimming at V came to 8 bases and at J to 4 bases, leaving 12 bases not matched to a gene. DNA of the CDR3: TGTGCCATCTCCTTCTCCGGGACAGGGCAATACGAGCAGTACTTC. Amino acid sequence: CAISFSGTGQYEQYF.

V is TRBV2 and J is TRBJ1-1; D remains ambiguous. The CDR3 sequence is 13 residues long. V gave up 7 bases and J gave up 0 bases, with 9 bases separating them. The V gene's germline CDR1 is SNHLY and CDR2 FYNNEI. CDR3: CASTVILNTEAFF. In DNA, the CDR3 is TGTGCCAGCACTGTTATCCTGAACACTGAAGCTTTCTTT.

This clone has a handful of counts. V and J are TRBV11-2 and TRBJ2-7; maybe TRBD2 (5 bases). The CDR3 spans 12 residues. Trimming pared 5 bases from V and 5 bases from J, leaving 10 bases between. The germline CDR1 and CDR2 sequences are SGHAT and FQNNGV. The CDR3 DNA sequence: TGTGCCAGCAGCGGACTGGCCGACGAGCAGTACTTC. The encoded protein is CASSGLADEQYF.

The chain employs TRBV5-1 and TRBJ2-5; D uncertain. V lost 0 bases to trimming and J lost 1 base, with 4 bases between them. The V gene's germline CDR1 is SGHRS and CDR2 YFSETQ. CDR3 size: 13 residues. CDR3 amino acids: CASSLVSQETQYF. DNA for the CDR3: TGCGCCAGCAGCTTGGTTAGCCAAGAGACCCAGTACTTC.

This clone appeared once. The CDR3, as DNA: TGCGCCAGCAGCTCTACAGGGGGCTACGAGCAGTACTTC. Its protein product is CASSSTGGYEQYF. The chain is built from TRBV5-1 and TRBJ2-5, with 8 bases identical to TRBD1. The J call may not be correct, given that the DNA end is closer to TRBJ2-7. Germline CDR1 reads SGHRS; CDR2 reads YFSETQ. The CDR3 consists of 13 residues.

J is TRBJ1-2 and V is TRBV28; 10 bases are a match to TRBD1. The germline gives CDR1 MDHEN, CDR2 SYDVKM. Trimming took 2 bases from V and 3 from J; bases not matched to a gene: 3. The CDR3 totals 15 residues. The CDR3 sequence is CASSLGGQGDYGYTF. CDR3 bases: TGTGCCAGCAGTTTAGGTGGACAGGGGGACTATGGCTACACCTTC.

In its sample, this clone was seen a few times. The V call is TRBV2, the J call TRBJ2-3, with 7 nucleotides matching TRBD1. Germline CDR1 and CDR2: SNHLY and FYNNEI. V shed 11 bases, J shed 1 base, and the junction held 9 bases outside the gene matches. There are 14 residues in the CDR3. CDR3 amino acids: CACAGTARTDTQYF. CDR3 DNA sequence: TGTGCCTGCGCCGGGACAGCTCGCACAGATACGCAGTATTTT.

This clone was counted a few times. The chain employs TRBV28 and TRBJ2-7; maybe TRBD2 (6 bases). Germline CDR1 MDHEN, CDR2 SYDVKM. This CDR3 has 15 amino acids. V shed 7 bases and J shed 0 bases, with 16 bases lying between them. The CDR3 is CASTSQGLHSYEQYF. DNA of the CDR3: TGTGCCAGCACCTCCCAGGGACTTCACTCCTACGAGCAGTACTTC.

The J gene is TRBJ2-7, the V gene TRBV18; 14 nucleotides align to TRBD2. This CDR3 has 19 amino acids. Trimming cost V 3 bases and J 2 bases; bases outside gene matches: 12. The germline gives CDR1 KGHSH, CDR2 LQKENI. CDR3 sequence (DNA): TGTGCCAGCTCACCTCAGACTAGCGGGAGGGCCACATCGCCCTACGAGCAGTACTTC. Translation gives CASSPQTSGRATSPYEQYF.

CDR3 in amino acids: CASSPRPLAGVYEQYF. CDR3 coding DNA: TGCGCCAGCAGCCCGAGGCCACTAGCGGGAGTCTACGAGCAGTACTTC. The rearrangement joins TRBV5-1 to TRBJ2-7; 11 bases agree with TRBD2. Germline values: CDR1 SGHRS, CDR2 YFSETQ. The CDR3 runs 16 residues. After removal of 4 bases from V and 3 bases from J, the junction contained 9 bases not matched to a gene.

The rearrangement uses TRBV6-1 and TRBJ1-2; D is undetermined. Germline lookup yields CDR1 MNHNS and CDR2 SASEGT. This CDR3 is built from 14 residues. V was trimmed by 0 bases and J by 7 bases, leaving 12 bases between them. This CDR3 is CASSEAPGSPGYTF. As DNA, the CDR3 is TGTGCCAGCAGTGAAGCTCCGGGTAGCCCTGGCTACACCTTC.

The chain recombines TRBV9 with TRBJ2-2; 12 nucleotides align to TRBD2. Looked up from germline, CDR1 is SGDLS and CDR2 is YYNGEE. With V trimmed by 0 bases and J by 7 bases, 4 bases remained unmatched. The CDR3 sequence is 16 residues long. CDR3 nucleotides: TGTGCCAGCAGCGTAGCTCCGACTAGCGGGAGCGGGGAGCTGTTTTTT. Amino acids: CASSVAPTSGSGELFF. Based on the CDR3 plus reference TRBV9 and TRBJ2-2, the full variable domain is DSGVTQTPKHLITATGQRVTLRCSPRSGDLSVYWYQQSLDQGLQFLIQYYNGEERAKGNILERFSAQQFPDLHSELNLSSLELGDSALYFCASSVAPTSGSGELFFGEGSRLTVL.

The chain carries TRBV5-4 and TRBJ1-2, with a weak D call TRBD1 (6 bases). The V end lost 2 bases, the J end lost 8 bases, and 10 bases lay between the germline ends. Germline V gene data show CDR1 as SGHNT and CDR2 as YYREEE (reference sequence). The CDR3 is 12 residues long. CDR3 DNA: TGTGCCAGCAGCTTTCAGGGGAGAGGCTACACCTTC. The encoded protein is CASSFQGRGYTF.

The chain recombines TRBV6-4 with TRBJ1-2; D may be TRBD1 (5 bases). Looked up from germline, CDR1 is MRHNA and CDR2 is SNTAGT. V dropped 0 bases and J dropped 4 bases, with 12 bases sitting between them. The CDR3 runs 15 residues. The CDR3 loop is CASSDSKTALYGYTF. As DNA, the CDR3 is TGTGCCAGCAGTGACTCGAAGACAGCACTCTATGGCTACACCTTC.

The chain links TRBV2 to TRBJ1-2; D is perhaps TRBD1 (5 bases). CDR1 and CDR2 from the germline V gene are SNHLY and FYNNEI. The CDR3 runs 11 residues. V lost 7 bases, J lost 5 bases, and 8 bases lay in between. The CDR3 protein is CASTGGYGYTF. For the CDR3, the DNA is TGTGCCAGCACGGGGGGTTATGGCTACACCTTC.

The gene calls are TRBV5-1 and TRBJ1-4; 9 nucleotides line up with TRBD1. J was trimmed by 7 bases and V by 0 bases; bases with no gene match: 4. Germline CDR1 SGHRS, CDR2 YFSETQ. This CDR3 has 15 residues. The CDR3 bases are TGCGCCAGCAGCTTGGGGGGACAGGGTGGTGAAAAACTGTTTTTT. It specifies CASSLGGQGGEKLFF.

The J gene is TRBJ2-6, the V gene TRBV6-1; unclear D gene. Trimming cost V 6 bases and J 0 bases, with 9 bases left between them. Per germline, CDR1 MNHNS and CDR2 SASEGT. The CDR3 loop spans 15 amino acids. In DNA, the CDR3 is TGTGCCAGCAGCGAGGCGAACTCTGGGGCCAACGTCCTGACTTTC. Protein: CASSEANSGANVLTF.

The V and J genes are TRBV28 and TRBJ1-1; 7 bases fit TRBD1. This CDR3 contains 15 residues. Germline CDR1 MDHEN, CDR2 SYDVKM. V gave up 2 bases and J gave up 0 bases; unmatched junction bases: 3. This CDR3 is CASSLPGGLNTEAFF. In nucleotides, the CDR3 is TGTGCCAGCAGTTTACCAGGGGGTCTGAACACTGAAGCTTTCTTT.

This clone appeared a few times. One junction end disagrees with the germline gene, perhaps due to a read error. V is TRBV7-9 and J is TRBJ2-3; tentative D call: TRBD2 (6 bases). The germline V gene encodes CDR1 SEHNR and CDR2 FQNEAQ (reference sequence). This CDR3 spans 14 amino acids. The CDR3 sequence is CSSSLEGHGDTQYF. In DNA, the CDR3 is TGTTCCAGCAGCTTGGAGGGCCATGGAGATACGCAGTATTTT.

V is TRBV27 and J is TRBJ1-1; 8 bases line up with TRBD1. Trimming took 6 bases from V and 1 from J; bases not matched to a gene: 7. This CDR3 has 15 residues. The V gene's germline CDR1 is MNHEY and CDR2 SMNVEV (reference sequence). The chain's CDR3 is CASRQGGSANTEAFF. As DNA, the CDR3 is TGTGCCAGCAGACAGGGGGGCTCGGCGAACACTGAAGCTTTCTTT.

In this sample, this clone turned up a few times. The chain uses TRBV2 and TRBJ1-1; D is possibly TRBD1 (6 bases). In germline, CDR1 is SNHLY, CDR2 FYNNEI. V lost 6 bases and J 11 bases, leaving 16 bases between the germline ends. The CDR3 covers 12 residues. CDR3 coding DNA: TGTGCCAGCAGCTTAGCAAGGGGGTACGCTTTCTTT. It encodes CASSLARGYAFF. Based on the CDR3 plus reference TRBV2 and TRBJ1-1, the full variable domain is EPEVTQTPSHQVTQMGQEVILRCVPISNHLYFYWYRQILGQKVEFLVSFYNNEISEKSEIFDDQFSVERPDGSNFTLKIRSTKLEDSAMYFCASSLARGYAFFGQGTRLTVV.

The chain couples TRBV6-1 to TRBJ1-2; the D is unclear. The CDR3 loop spans 14 amino acids. Per the germline V gene, CDR1 is MNHNS and CDR2 is SASEGT. The V end was cut by 3 bases, the J end by 4 bases, with 12 bases between. CDR3 in DNA: TGTGCCAGCAGTGAGGTCGTGAAGAGCTATGGCTACACCTTC. Its protein product is CASSEVVKSYGYTF.